This T cell receptor (delta chain) was recorded in a study of γδ T cells in repeated Plasmodium falciparum infection. This clone was observed a handful of times. What it binds is unknown. A far larger clone is off by one base, so a read error is likely. The same CDR3 arises from other DNA sequences in this sample as well. The junction had 31 bases not matched to a gene; V was cut back by 2 bases and J by 10 bases. CDR3 length equals 21 residues. Per germline, CDR1 TSWWSYY and CDR2 QGS. Whole-study results and caveats: Vdelta2-negative gammadelta repertoires appeared less diverse and less shared in Malian than Australian children.

TCRdb re-called the multiplex PCR reads through CATT. Counted here are tens of thousands of delta-chain clones, roughly 1.4% occurring once; the ten biggest clones make up 8.5% to 10%. Bulk repertoires came from Vgamma9/Vdelta2+ or Vdelta2-negative gammadelta T cells flow-sorted from PBMC. The material sequenced was gamma-delta T cells from blood. This clonotype was sampled from a pool of human donors (malaria-infected and uninfected, not separated). The chain carries TRDV1 and TRDJ1, with 7 bases aligning to TRDD3. TCRdb records no J gene; here it was assigned by comparing the DNA to germline. CDR3 protein: CALGEFPYNHVGDTRIGGLIF. The CDR3 DNA is TGTGCTCTTGGGGAATTTCCCTATAATCACGTGGGGGACACGCGTATCGGGGGACTCATCTTT.